These T cell receptor beta chains were read from a single sample in a study of cytotoxic CD8 clonotypes in ibrutinib-treated CLL. TCRdb's copy holds only in-frame clones and misses some; the assay was immunoSEQ multiplex PCR. This table holds 90,000 to 150,000 clones, about 53% found once. Sequencing was performed on PBMCs, taken after 24 months of ibrutinib treatment. These receptors all come from a human donor with chronic lymphocytic leukemia. Each CDR3 is given with its conserved first and last residue. Each record gives: J gene, D gene, V gene, clone size, CDR3 protein, CDR3 DNA. The D gene is left open where the match is weak. Expanded clones get a size class; other rows say once, few or many, or leave the size out.

TRBJ1-6 | TRBD1 | TRBV28 | - | CASSLLFGQGNNSPLHF | TGTGCCAGCAGTCTCCTATTCGGACAGGGGAATAATTCACCCCTCCACTTT
TRBJ1-2 | TRBD1 | TRBV9 | - | CASSVDFWTGKGYTF | TGTGCCAGCAGCGTAGATTTTTGGACAGGGAAGGGCTACACCTTC
TRBJ1-6 | - | TRBV6-5 | few | CASSYLQGNSPLHF | TGTGCCAGCAGTTACCTGCAGGGTAATTCACCCCTCCACTTT
TRBJ2-1 | TRBD2 | TRBV7-2 | few | CASSSRVASGSYNEQFF | TGTGCCAGCAGCTCTAGGGTAGCTAGCGGATCGTACAATGAGCAGTTCTTC
TRBJ1-2 | TRBD1 | TRBV14 | - | CASSQDPGQGASNYGYTF | TGTGCCAGCAGCCAAGACCCGGGACAGGGGGCGTCTAACTATGGCTACACCTTC
TRBJ1-1 | - | TRBV25-1 | - | CASSGGNTEAFF | TGTGCCAGCTCCGGAGGAAACACTGAAGCTTTCTTT
TRBJ1-1 | TRBD1 | TRBV6-1 | - | CASSRDRVGNTEAFF | TGTGCCAGCAGCCGGGACAGGGTCGGGAACACTGAAGCTTTCTTT
TRBJ1-5 | - | TRBV30 | - | CAWAGRVDQPQHF | TGTGCCTGGGCAGGGAGGGTTGATCAGCCCCAGCATTTT
TRBJ2-3 | - | TRBV7-2 | many | CASSLIQLSTDTQYF | TGTGCCAGCAGCCTGATCCAGCTTAGCACAGATACGCAGTATTTT
TRBJ2-7 | - | TRBV6-1 | once | CASSGQGGGSYEQYF | TGTGCCAGCAGTGGACAGGGAGGAGGTTCCTACGAGCAGTACTTC
TRBJ2-3 | - | TRBV6-5 | - | CASSPPGADTQYF | TGTGCCAGCAGCCCACCTGGGGCAGATACGCAGTATTTT
TRBJ2-1 | - | TRBV5-1 | - | CASSEEPGRSYEQFF | TGCGCCAGCAGCGAAGAACCGGGGCGCAGCTATGAGCAGTTCTTC
TRBJ2-1 | - | TRBV19 | - | CASSIPTPTVGYNEQFF | TGTGCCAGTAGTATTCCCACTCCTACGGTGGGGTACAATGAGCAGTTCTTC
TRBJ1-2 | - | TRBV7-3 | - | CASSPGQGSGYTF | TGTGCCAGCAGCCCCGGCCAGGGGAGCGGCTACACCTTC
TRBJ1-5 | TRBD1 | TRBV7-2 | - | CASSLQGDQPQHF | TGTGCCAGCAGTTTACAGGGGGACCAGCCCCAGCATTTT
TRBJ2-1 | - | TRBV30 | - | CAWKSINEQFF | TGTGCCTGGAAAAGTATCAATGAGCAGTTCTTC
TRBJ2-2 | - | TRBV9 | - | CASSVTGTEGTGELFF | TGTGCCAGCAGCGTAACCGGGACCGAGGGGACCGGGGAGCTGTTTTTT
TRBJ2-5 | TRBD2 | TRBV6-1 | - | CASSPSGEETQYF | TGTGCCAGCAGTCCAAGCGGGGAAGAGACCCAGTACTTC
TRBJ1-3 | - | TRBV11-2 | - | CASSSPTFNSGNTIYF | TGTGCCAGCAGCTCCCCGACGTTTAACTCTGGAAACACCATATATTTT
TRBJ2-7 | - | TRBV25-1 | many | CASSDPGIGEQYF | TGTGCCAGCAGTGATCCAGGGATCGGCGAGCAGTACTTC
TRBJ2-2 | - | TRBV2 | - | CASVFSPTNTGELFF | TGTGCCAGCGTGTTTTCTCCTACGAACACCGGGGAGCTGTTTTTT
TRBJ2-7 | - | TRBV5-1 | few | CASSTNPGRSAYEQYF | TGCGCCAGCAGCACTAACCCGGGGCGGTCCGCCTACGAGCAGTACTTC
TRBJ2-7 | TRBD1 | TRBV5-1 | - | CASSLNSGTGGNYEQYF | TGCGCCAGCAGCCTCAACTCCGGGACAGGGGGTAACTACGAGCAGTACTTC
TRBJ1-1 | - | TRBV9 | - | CASSPTGHPNTEAFF | TGTGCCAGCAGCCCGACAGGACACCCGAACACTGAAGCTTTCTTT
TRBJ1-3 | - | TRBV25-1 | - | CASSEHNTIYF | TGTGCCAGCAGTGAACATAACACCATATATTTT
TRBJ1-1 | - | TRBV7-6 | - | CASTPRSSRTEAFF | TGTGCCAGCACCCCCAGGAGTAGCCGCACTGAAGCTTTCTTT
TRBJ1-5 | TRBD1 | TRBV29-1 | - | CSVGLGTGNQPQHF | TGCAGCGTTGGATTAGGGACAGGGAATCAGCCCCAGCATTTT
TRBJ2-2 | TRBD1 | TRBV28 | - | CAIHRGTQNQRGELFF | TGTGCCATCCACAGGGGAACACAAAATCAGAGAGGGGAGCTGTTTTTT
TRBJ2-3 | - | TRBV9 | few | CASSATGEPTDTQYF | TGTGCCAGCAGCGCAACGGGGGAGCCCACAGATACGCAGTATTTT
TRBJ2-7 | TRBD1 | TRBV5-1 | - | CASRPDRGWYEQYF | TGCGCCAGCAGGCCGGACAGGGGATGGTACGAGCAGTACTTC
TRBJ1-2 | - | TRBV5-1 | many | CASSGPTGIWYGYTF | TGCGCCAGCAGCGGACCTACAGGGATCTGGTATGGCTACACCTTC
TRBJ2-7 | TRBD2 | TRBV27 | few | CASSRASGAFSYEQYF | TGTGCCAGCAGTCGGGCGAGCGGGGCCTTCTCCTACGAGCAGTACTTC
TRBJ1-3 | - | TRBV6-5 | once | CASSPKYSGDTIYF | TGTGCCAGCAGTCCCAAATACTCTGGGGACACCATATATTTT
TRBJ2-2 | - | TRBV7-8 | once | CASSYRGRGTNTGELFF | TGTGCCAGCAGCTACCGGGGTCGGGGTACGAACACCGGGGAGCTGTTTTTT
TRBJ2-7 | - | TRBV6-4 | - | CASSVPGHHSYEQYF | TGTGCCAGCAGTGTGCCGGGACACCACTCCTACGAGCAGTACTTC
TRBJ1-1 | TRBD1 | TRBV30 | - | CAWSVQTGGFTEAFF | TGTGCCTGGAGTGTACAGACAGGGGGCTTCACTGAAGCTTTCTTT
TRBJ1-1 | - | TRBV30 | - | CAWRAVYSEAFF | TGTGCCTGGAGAGCGGTCTATTCTGAAGCTTTCTTT
TRBJ2-3 | TRBD2 | TRBV7-3 | - | CASSLISGGVLDTQYF | TGTGCCAGCAGCTTAATTAGCGGGGGGGTCCTAGATACGCAGTATTTT
TRBJ2-7 | - | TRBV6-5 | - | CASGRDEQYF | TGTGCCAGCGGAAGGGACGAGCAGTACTTC
TRBJ2-1 | - | TRBV5-4 | - | CASSLGRGGYNEQFF | TGTGCCAGCAGCTTGGGTAGGGGGGGCTACAATGAGCAGTTCTTC